This TCR beta chain is from a study of cytomegalovirus exposure and HLA in healthy donors (dated by TCRdb to about 2017). General notes on the study: In an earlier analysis of roughly 590 of the donors, approximately 300 Gb of sequence data and about 110 million unique TCR beta sequences from roughly 200 million T cells were reported. Around 300 gigabases of sequencing data and approximately 93 million unique TCR sequences were included in an early release covering around 600 HLA-typed donors. Of the 300 to 500 genotyped donors, more than 75% were placed in the genetic ancestry cluster associated with self-reported Caucasian donors. The study aimed to test whether signatures of past pathogen exposure could be identified by cataloging public T cell receptors. The study used immunosequencing to profile the T cell repertoires of 666 subjects and linked those repertoires to cytomegalovirus serostatus. Besides the first cohort of around 670 subjects, a separate validation cohort made up of roughly 120 different subjects was used. The study combined high-throughput TCR immunosequencing, statistical association of individual TCRs with disease status, and machine learning to predict cytomegalovirus infection status. To study patterns of TCR occurrence, a later analysis re-analyzed previously published TCR beta repertoires from under 750 donors and added high-resolution HLA genotyping. In the later analysis, no new phenotypic data were used to find candidate immune exposures; instead, reliance was placed on TCR beta sequences and their occurrence across donors. In an earlier analysis of a few hundred of the donors, high-throughput TCR beta sequencing was used to judge whether each TCR beta V gene segment behaved as functional or pseudogenic. Donor age, sex, ethnicity and CMV serostatus were compiled together with the repertoire data. Genome-wide SNP genotypes for about three fifths of the roughly 670 donors were used in a later genetic analysis, which treated that subset as a discovery cohort. All discovery cohort repertoires had been generated on a single sequencing platform. HLA typing included class I and class II loci at four-digit resolution. Typing coverage varied by locus: roughly 620-640 donors for A, B, C, DRB1 and DQB1; roughly 510 for DQA1; more than 600 for DPA1; 400 to 480 for DPB1. Five DR-DQ haplotypes were treated as single units for association and clustering because of strong linkage in the cohort. Among 300 to 500 genotyped donors of the cohort, an average of around 220,000 unique TCR beta nucleotide sequences was sequenced per donor, of which about 20% were non-productive. Broader findings and caveats from the paper: According to a later analysis, most CMV-associated TCR beta chains appeared to be HLA-restricted, and the HLA associations seemed to be driven largely by CMV exposure. The earlier analysis of some 540 of the donors excluded seventeen rarely observed V segments, including chromosome 9 orphons, because counts were too low. Most TCR sequences were observed very rarely across donors, whereas some public TCRs were present in many individuals. Several of the top co-occurrence clusters appeared to be linked to parvovirus B19, influenza, CMV and Epstein-Barr virus, according to a later analysis. Because HLA typing was missing for some donors at each locus, association tests included only the typed subset. Some IMGT-functional V segments, including TRBV6-2 and TRBV6-3, could not be told apart with the 87-base-pair reads, so those segments were excluded. The study listed 164 TCR beta chains as associated with cytomegalovirus. The only immune exposure information available for the cohort was CMV serostatus. In a later analysis, about 17,000 TCR beta sequences were associated with specific HLA alleles at a false discovery rate of 0.05. In a later analysis, the rate of TCR association differed among HLA loci, with DRB1 alleles having the most associated TCRs and HLA-C alleles having the fewest. In both the original and validation cohorts, the classifier was reported to diagnose cytomegalovirus status with high specificity and sensitivity. When HLA alleles, especially DR and DQ, strongly co-occurred, attributing TCR associations to individual alleles was difficult. In an earlier analysis of some 540 of the donors, most TCR beta V segments appeared in productive rearrangements about 90% or about 30% of the time, broadly matching IMGT annotations. A cluster of highly shared sequence variants was judged likely to represent a technical artifact of the sequencing pipeline. A later genetic analysis reported fewer N-insertions in productive TCRs among donors in an Asian-associated ancestry cluster than the roughly 700-donor mean. A further reported finding was that TCR beta sequences accurately predicted the HLA-A and HLA-B alleles for most subjects in the first cohort. Compared with equally common non-associated chains, HLA-associated TCR beta chains in a later analysis were more clonally expanded and had lower generation probabilities. The cohort was sequenced for TCR beta chains only, and without alpha or paired-chain data the features that could be detected were limited. Linkage disequilibrium might explain the correlated functional status among segregating V segments, but an unknown experimental factor could not be excluded. It was suggested by the authors that the approach could potentially be generalized to other disease states and immunological phenotypes. Roughly uniform sequencing depth across donors was assumed in presence/absence analyses, although this assumption may not hold. A later genetic analysis associated a missense DCLRE1C variant with V-gene and J-gene trimming of TCR beta chains, and an independent cohort replicated the association. In vitro tests confirmed that a few of the cytomegalovirus-associated TCR beta chains recognize cytomegalovirus antigens.

A word on this clone: Its antigen remains unidentified. Base qualities are not recorded, but no much larger clone differs from it by a single base.

The cohort was made up of several hundred healthy bone marrow donors. At the time of sampling, all cohort members were nominally healthy, though unrecorded immune exposures were likely present. The donor was CMV seronegative and was included in the group of several hundred seronegative cohort members. Each donor provided a peripheral blood sample, and peripheral blood mononuclear cells were used for TCR beta sequencing. Genomic DNA was extracted from the blood cell samples with the Qiagen DNeasy Blood Extraction Kit. CDR1 and CDR2 are drawn from the germline V gene: MNHEY, SVGAGI. The CDR3 runs 15 residues from the cysteine to the phenylalanine. Only CDR3 DNA remains: 45 bases, in frame from the first base. The germline ends are 11 bases apart after V is trimmed by 2 bases and J by 1 base. Libraries were made using the immunoSEQ multiplex PCR assay. For the multiplex PCR, a mixture combining 60 forward primers for TCR Vbeta segments and 13 reverse primers for TCR Jbeta segments was used. Amplification of the CDR3 region of rearranged TCR beta genes was performed with a multiplex PCR assay on genomic DNA. Amplified TCR beta libraries were sequenced as 87-base-pair reads on the Illumina HiSeq System. The paper's processing steps were these. Across the 670 or so repertoires, a later analysis counted roughly 77 million unique TCR beta chains, around 10 million of which were shared by at least two donors. Raw reads were error-corrected and collapsed into unique sequences by a nearest-neighbor algorithm in which closely related sequences were merged to remove PCR and sequencing errors. To assign V, D and J gene segments, CDR3 sequences were aligned to IMGT reference sequences. Each retained sequence needed at least a six-nucleotide match to both a V gene segment and a J gene segment. A rearrangement counted as productive if the CDR3 had no stop codons and remained in frame with V and J, and every other rearrangement counted as non-productive. CDR3 was defined according to IMGT convention as the region running from the second conserved V-encoded cysteine to the conserved J-encoded phenylalanine. The earlier analysis of about 610 of the donors excluded any sequence lacking an unambiguous match to a single V gene segment. An earlier analysis of a few hundred of the donors classified V segments as functional when productive rearrangements were above 56.7% and as segregating when the standard deviation between donors was above 5%. A statistical classification framework was built to diagnose cytomegalovirus status from the catalog of TCR beta chain sequences. In a later analysis, V and J genes were assigned by comparing TCR nucleotide sequences against IMGT/GENE-DB human TR gene sequences. In a later analysis, CDR3 sequences and most-parsimonious VDJ recombination scenarios were assigned using the TCRdist pipeline. In a later analysis, each TCR beta chain was defined by its CDR3 amino acid sequence together with its V-gene family, and reads lacking a unique V-gene family were excluded. In a later analysis, some 600 highly shared, low-generation-probability nucleotide sequences were removed to address suspected cross-contamination and a sequencing artifact. In a later analysis, a clonal expansion index for each public chain was calculated from normalized within-repertoire ranks of inferred template counts. Generation probabilities in a later analysis came from a VDJ recombination model fitted to out-of-frame rearrangements, and those results were checked against IGoR. In a later analysis, TCR-TCR, TCR-HLA and TCR-CMV co-occurrence was scored with hypergeometric tests, and a repertoire-size bias correction was applied to TCR pairs. False discovery rates were estimated in a later analysis by permuting HLA or CMV assignments 20 times. In a later analysis, co-occurring TCRs were grouped with DBSCAN, and TCRdist sequence similarity was added when clustering was performed within HLA-allele-positive subsets. Co-occurrence clustering excluded repertoires with fewer than 30,000 or more than 120,000 public chains, plus five with anomalous nucleotide sharing. This immuneACCESS table, as held by TCRdb, lists in-frame sequences with V and J called but not all clones. Of the missing ones, under half trace to an unresolved V gene in checked studies; the others have no known cause. The D gene and trimming were derived from the DNA, and the V and J assignments and clone size from that table. Recorded for this sample are roughly 110,000 clones; over 65% of them occurred a single time. 2.5% of the sample comes from the top ten.

Sequences were obtained from PBMCs. This TCR came from a young woman in good health and CMV-seronegative. The receptor chain draws on TRBV6-5 and TRBJ2-5; TRBD1 might be the D gene, on 7 matching bases. The CDR3 reads as follows: CASSYTGDSQETQYF. The nucleotide sequence is TGTGCCAGCAGTTACACGGGGGACAGCCAAGAGACCCAGTACTTC.